The clone carrying this TCR beta chain was detected only a few times. In the original workflow: Amplification with reference gene primers provided the estimates of nucleated cell counts. TCRdb's table, derived via immunoSEQ multiplex PCR, lists solely in-frame clones and lacks some. For V, J and clone size, that table is used; D and trimming come from the DNA. The sample consists of about 190,000 clones, less than 90% of them appearing once. From germline, CDR1 is SGHAT and CDR2 FQNNGV. With V trimmed by 2 bases and J by 12 bases, 10 bases remained unmatched. This CDR3 has 15 amino acids. This entry belongs to a study of blood T cell repertoires in COVID-19. Across the whole study: Collection of acute and convalescent COVID-19 samples took place in the United States, Italy and Spain. In each case, the material was cDNA or gDNA derived from T cells, B-cell-depleted T cells, or PBMCs.

Source material: peripheral blood. The clonotype comes from a man aged 65 to 79 with active or convalescent COVID-19. V and J are TRBV11-2 and TRBJ2-1; TRBD1 aligns across 10 bases. Written as DNA, the CDR3 is TGTGCCAGCAGCTTAATACGGGGACAGGGGTGGTGGCAGTTCTTC. This codes for CASSLIRGQGWWQFF. Filled out from reference TRBV11-2 and TRBJ2-1, the complete variable domain reads EAGVAQSPRYKIIEKRQSVAFWCNPISGHATLYWYQQILGQGPKLLIQFQNNGVVDDSQLPKDRFSAERLKGVDSTLKIQPAKLEDSAVYLCASSLIRGQGWWQFFGPGTRLTVL.